This TCR beta chain was obtained from a study of CD8 T cells in Susac syndrome. The CDR3 extends over 13 amino acids. Germline CDR1 and CDR2: SGHTA and FQGNSA. V lost 8 bases and J 3 bases, leaving 14 bases between the germline ends. Comments on this clonotype: What it binds is not known.

Study-wide results and limits: Individuals included in the TCR sequencing and HLA analysis were acknowledged by the study to be relatively few in number.

An amount of RNA that ranged from roughly 0.5 to 1 ug was reverse transcribed with random hexamers. TCRdb called the immunoSEQ multiplex PCR reads again in MiXCR, with one record for every CDR3 protein. Of 150,000 or so distinct CDR3 sequences listed, roughly 95% are singletons. Sequenced input: CD4+ T cells from PBMCs. The chain joins TRBV7-2 to TRBJ2-7, with unresolved D. This clonotype was obtained from a human donor with Susac syndrome. As DNA, the CDR3 is TGTGCCAGCGCCGCCAAGGGTCTCTACGAGCAGTACTTC. Translation gives CASAAKGLYEQYF.